This T cell receptor (beta chain) was found in a study of long-term antiretroviral therapy in people with HIV. The study's findings and limits: Controls exceeded HIV repertoires in CDR3 length range. It was not possible to obtain data on ART adherence, viral resistance or therapy changes.

The CDR3 extends over 15 amino acids. CDR1 and CDR2 from the germline V gene are SEHNR and FQNEAQ (reference sequence). The germline V and J ends were trimmed by 1 base and 6 bases, with 16 bases remaining between them. Worth noting for this clone: Its target is not known.

It was version v3.0 of the immunoSEQ assay that was run at survey level. The repertoire was sequenced with immunoSEQ multiplex PCR; TCRdb's copy has only in-frame clones and lacks some. The sample contains 28,000 or so clones, 80% to 90% of which appear only once. The J gene is TRBJ2-7, the V gene TRBV7-9, with D tentatively TRBD1 or TRBD2 (5 bases each). This sequence was found in a man between 18 and 29 years old with HIV. Sequencing used unsorted PBMCs, obtained 0.8 years before starting antiretroviral therapy. The CDR3 here is CASSLGGSIATEQYF. In DNA form, the CDR3 reads TGTGCCAGCAGCTTAGGGGGGAGTATCGCTACCGAGCAGTACTTC.